These 19 T cell receptor beta chains were all obtained from the same sample, sequenced in a study of control samples from healthy donors and cancer patients. The protocol was immunoSEQ multiplex PCR, while the TCRdb copy is restricted to in-frame clones and leaves out a portion. The sample includes over 80,000 clones, approximately 82% of them seen just once. The specimen sequenced was blood. Receptors were obtained from a man aged 55 to 70 in good health.

The CDR3 here is CASSLGATSGGTDTQYF. CDR3 bases: TGCGCCAGCAGCTTGGGGGCGACTAGCGGGGGCACAGATACGCAGTATTTT. V usage is TRBV5-1 and J usage is TRBJ2-3, with TRBD2 matching 11 bases. After removal of 0 bases from V and 1 base from J, the junction contained 4 bases not matched to a gene. The germline CDR1 and CDR2 sequences are SGHRS and YFSETQ. The CDR3 extends over 17 amino acids.

This CDR3 is CASSEGAESLTYEQYF. For the CDR3, the DNA is TGCGCCAGCAGTGAAGGGGCCGAATCCCTAACCTACGAGCAGTACTTC. The gene calls are TRBV10-1 and TRBJ2-7; tentative D call: TRBD1 (5 bases). The CDR3 has 16 amino acids. Trimming took off 3 bases at V and 2 bases at J, with 17 bases between the two ends. From germline, CDR1 is WNHNN and CDR2 SYGVQD (reference sequence).

This chain connects TRBV27 to TRBJ2-1; 8 bases agree with TRBD2. The germline CDR1 and CDR2 sequences are MNHEY and SMNVEV (reference sequence). This CDR3 region has 15 residues. The V gene end was trimmed by 6 bases and the J gene end by 7 bases; junction bases not matched to a gene: 11. The CDR3 DNA follows: TGTGCCAGCAGCCCCGGGGGGGCAGTTTTGAATGAGCAGTTCTTC. It codes for CASSPGGAVLNEQFF.

V usage is TRBV5-1 and J usage is TRBJ2-7; 7 nucleotides line up with TRBD1. The CDR3 spans 14 residues. Germline V CDR1 and CDR2: SGHRS, YFSETQ. V shed 4 bases and J 3 bases; nucleotides not matched to a gene: 7. CDR3: CASSEGTANYEQYF. The CDR3 DNA is TGCGCCAGCAGCGAAGGGACAGCCAACTACGAGCAGTACTTC.

The J gene is TRBJ1-1, the V gene TRBV5-5; D not certain. CDR1 SGHKS and CDR2 YYEKEE come from the germline V gene (reference sequence). The ends were cut back, 4 bases at V and 2 bases at J, with 12 bases in the middle. This CDR3 is 14 amino acids long. CDR3 DNA sequence: TGTGCCAGCAGCGCCGAATGGGTTAACACTGAAGCTTTCTTT. This gives the protein CASSAEWVNTEAFF.

The rearrangement joins TRBV10-3 to TRBJ1-1; a possible D gene is TRBD1 (5 bases). The CDR3 has 16 residues. V was pared by 4 bases and J by 4 bases, with 19 bases between. CDR1 is ENHRY, CDR2 SYGVKD, per germline. DNA for the CDR3: TGTGCCATCAGTGCCAAGATAGGGGATGGGGGCACTGAAGCTTTCTTT. It translates to CAISAKIGDGGTEAFF.

The rearrangement uses TRBV18 and TRBJ2-1; 7 positions match TRBD2. With V trimmed by 0 bases and J by 3 bases, 5 bases remained unmatched. CDR3 length: 16 amino acids. Germline CDR1 KGHSH, CDR2 LQKENI. CDR3 bases: TGTGCCAGCTCACCACCGGTGGGAGGGGTCTACAATGAGCAGTTCTTC. Protein sequence: CASSPPVGGVYNEQFF.

The chain combines TRBV30 with TRBJ1-2; 9 bases line up with TRBD1. The ends lost 5 bases at V and 6 bases at J; junction bases unmatched: 7. Germline-derived CDR1 and CDR2 are GTSNPN and SVGIG (reference sequence). The length of the CDR3 is 13 residues. The DNA of the CDR3 is TGTGCCTGGGGACAGGGGTTTCTCCATGGCTACACCTTC. It codes for CAWGQGFLHGYTF. Filled out from reference TRBV30 and TRBJ1-2, the complete variable domain reads SQTIHQWPATLVQPVGSPLSLECTVEGTSNPNLYWYRQAAGRGLQLLFYSVGIGQISSEVPQNLSASRPQDRQFILSSKKLLLSDSGFYLCAWGQGFLHGYTFGSGTRLTVV.

The chain is built from TRBV28 and TRBJ1-3; D uncertain. Between the trimmed V and J ends, which lost 1 base and 9 bases, there was a span of 13 bases. CDR1 is MDHEN and CDR2 is SYDVKM in the germline V gene. The CDR3 is made up of 14 amino acids. The CDR3 reads CASSLSTRWGTIYF. For the CDR3, the DNA is TGTGCCAGCAGTTTATCGACCCGTTGGGGCACCATATATTTT.

This chain links TRBV11-2 with TRBJ1-1; D uncertain. Germline loops: CDR1 SGHAT, CDR2 FQNNGV. V was shortened by 1 base and J by 9 bases, with 9 bases between the two germline ends. The CDR3 is 12 amino acids. The CDR3 loop reads CASSLVIGKAFF. CDR3 DNA: TGTGCCAGCAGCTTAGTTATCGGTAAAGCTTTCTTT.

The rearrangement uses TRBV2 and TRBJ1-5, with no clear D. Germline loops: CDR1 SNHLY, CDR2 FYNNEI. V gave up 6 bases and J gave up 2 bases, with 17 bases separating them. The CDR3 loop spans 16 amino acids. CDR3 DNA: TGTGCCAGCAGAGGCCACGGGCCACTGGGCAATCAGCCCCAGCATTTT. Translated: CASRGHGPLGNQPQHF.

The chain links TRBV24-1 to TRBJ2-3, with a possible D match to TRBD2 (7 bases). The germline V and J ends were trimmed by 2 bases and 3 bases, with 14 bases remaining between them. The CDR3 length is 16 residues. Per germline, CDR1 KGHDR and CDR2 SFDVKD. CDR3 protein: CATSDSRGGGTDTQYF. CDR3 DNA sequence: TGTGCCACCAGTGATTCCCGAGGGGGGGGTACAGATACGCAGTATTTT.

The CDR3 protein is CASSLARISGARLPDTQYF. The CDR3 bases are TGTGCCAGCAGCTTAGCGAGGATTAGTGGCGCTAGGCTACCAGATACGCAGTATTTT. V and J are TRBV7-9 and TRBJ2-3; D is unresolved. Germline V gene data show CDR1 as SEHNR and CDR2 as FQNEAQ (reference sequence). The CDR3 spans 19 residues. Trimming took off 0 bases at V and 4 bases at J, with 23 bases between the two ends.

This clone came up a few times. The rearrangement uses TRBV4-1 and TRBJ2-2; the D gene is possibly TRBD2 (6 bases). The ends were cut back, 6 bases at V and 2 bases at J, with 10 bases in the middle. The CDR3 loop spans 14 amino acids. Per the germline V gene, CDR1 is MGHRA and CDR2 is YSYEKL. CDR3 amino acids: CASRYGSNTGELFF. DNA for the CDR3: TGCGCCAGCAGGTACGGGAGTAACACCGGGGAGCTGTTTTTT.

V and J are TRBV10-3 and TRBJ1-5; TRBD1 agrees at 8 bases. CDR3 length: 15 residues. The V and J ends lost 7 bases and 2 bases, in that order; junction bases with no gene match: 7. Germline CDR1 and CDR2: ENHRY and SYGVKD. The CDR3 DNA is TGTGCCATCAACGACGGGGGACAGGGCAATCAGCCCCAGCATTTT. It encodes CAINDGGQGNQPQHF.

This clone showed up just once. The genes are TRBV6-5 and TRBJ2-1; TRBD2 aligns across 11 bases. The trim removed 4 bases at V and 5 bases at J, leaving 4 bases unmatched. The CDR3 has 15 residues. CDR1 MNHEY and CDR2 SVGAGI come from the germline V gene. CDR3 in DNA: TGTGCCAGCAGTTTACTAGCGGGGGCCGACAATGAGCAGTTCTTC. This codes for CASSLLAGADNEQFF.

This clone was found a few times. The gene calls are TRBV4-1 and TRBJ1-1; D not certain. Germline V gene data show CDR1 as MGHRA and CDR2 as YSYEKL. V shed 0 bases and J shed 5 bases, with 4 bases lying between them. The CDR3 covers 12 residues. The CDR3 DNA follows: TGCGCCAGCAGCCAAGATACAACTGAAGCTTTCTTT. It specifies CASSQDTTEAFF.

This rearrangement joins TRBV2 to TRBJ2-3, with D perhaps given as TRBD1 or TRBD2 (7 bases each). The CDR3 sequence is 14 residues long. Germline assignment: CDR1 SNHLY and CDR2 FYNNEI. V shed 10 bases and J shed 0 bases, with 14 bases lying between them. CDR3: CATPRGGSTDTQYF. The CDR3 DNA follows: TGTGCCACCCCCAGGGGGGGGAGCACAGATACGCAGTATTTT.

The sample holds one count of this clone. This sequence joins TRBV10-2 and TRBJ1-5, with 7 nucleotides matching TRBD1. CDR1 is WSHSY, CDR2 SAAADI, per germline. CDR3 length: 16 residues. Losses at the gene ends were 5 bases for V and 0 bases for J; bases not matched to a gene: 7. The CDR3 DNA reads TGCGCCAGCAGTTTGGGACAGACCTATAGCAATCAGCCCCAGCATTTT. It specifies CASSLGQTYSNQPQHF.